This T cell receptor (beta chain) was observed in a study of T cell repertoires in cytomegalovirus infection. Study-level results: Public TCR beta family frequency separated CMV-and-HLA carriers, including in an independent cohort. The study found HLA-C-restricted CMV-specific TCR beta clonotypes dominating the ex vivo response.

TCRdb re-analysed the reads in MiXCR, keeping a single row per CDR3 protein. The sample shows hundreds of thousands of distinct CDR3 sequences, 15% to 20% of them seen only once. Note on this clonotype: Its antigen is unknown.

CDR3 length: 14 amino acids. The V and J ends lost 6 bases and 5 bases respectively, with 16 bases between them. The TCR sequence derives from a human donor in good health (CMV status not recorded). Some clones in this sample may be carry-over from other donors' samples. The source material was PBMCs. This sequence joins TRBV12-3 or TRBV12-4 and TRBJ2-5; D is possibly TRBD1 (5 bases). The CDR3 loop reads CASRPNTGVETQYF. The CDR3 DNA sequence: TGTGCCAGCAGGCCAAATACAGGTGTTGAGACCCAGTACTTC.